A selection of T cell receptor beta chains follows, all from one sample in a study of blood T cells in healthy people across ages. TCRdb passed the 5' RACE reads through MiXCR, listing each CDR3 protein once. The table includes fewer than 600,000 distinct CDR3 sequences, around a quarter detected once. This same sample was also part of a study on T cells of mothers and their children.

The sequenced sample consisted of blood. Receptors were obtained from a boy aged 2 to 9 in good health. The CDR3 runs from the conserved cysteine through the conserved F or W. D genes are given only for firm matches. Clone size is stated in some rows and not others, as once, few, many or a class when expanded.

TRBJ2-1 | . | . | TRBV10-3 | TGTGCCATCAGTGCGAGAGAATATTACAATGAGCAGTTCTTC | CAISAREYYNEQFF
TRBJ2-3 | . | few | TRBV15 | TGTGCCACCAGCAGCTGGACAGATACGCAGTATTTT | CATSSWTDTQYF
TRBJ2-1 | . | few | TRBV12-3/TRBV12-4 | TGTGCCAGCAAAAGTCACCCCGGGACTCCAAACCATGAGCAGTTCTTC | CASKSHPGTPNHEQFF
TRBJ2-2 | . | once | TRBV9 | TGTGCCAGCAGCGTAGCCGGTGGGGAGCTGTTTTTT | CASSVAGGELFF
TRBJ2-7 | TRBD2 | . | TRBV5-1 | TGCGCCAGCAGCTCGGGACTAGGAGATCCTTTCTCCTACGAGCAGTACTTC | CASSSGLGDPFSYEQYF
TRBJ1-2 | TRBD1 | . | TRBV10-3 | TGTGCCATCGGCACAGGGGGCAGTGGCTACACCTTC | CAIGTGGSGYTF
TRBJ2-7 | TRBD1 | few | TRBV3-1 | TGTGCCAGCAGCCCTCTCCGACAGGGGTCCTCCTACGAGCAGTACTTC | CASSPLRQGSSYEQYF
TRBJ1-6 | . | few | TRBV9 | TGTGCCAGCAGCGTAGGGGCAGGCGGAGAGGAACCCCTCCACTTT | CASSVGAGGEEPLHF
TRBJ2-5 | TRBD2 | once | TRBV5-1 | TGCGCCAGCAGCCCGGGAGTTAGTAGCGGGAGATGGACCCAGTACTTC | CASSPGVSSGRWTQYF
TRBJ2-6 | . | . | TRBV6-5 | TGTGCCAGCATTGCCTCTGGGGCCAACGTCCTGACTTTC | CASIASGANVLTF
TRBJ1-6 | . | . | TRBV27 | TGTGCCAGCAGTTTCCGGGACTCCTATTCACCCCTCCACTTT | CASSFRDSYSPLHF
TRBJ1-2 | . | . | TRBV29-1 | TGCAGCGTTGAGACGGGACGACTCTATGGCTACACCTTC | CSVETGRLYGYTF
TRBJ2-5 | . | . | TRBV3-1 | TGTGCCAGCAGCCAAGGTGGAGGGTTTATCCAGTACTTC | CASSQGGGFIQYF
TRBJ2-5 | TRBD1 | many | TRBV3-1 | TGTGCCAGCAGCTATCTGGGACAGGGACAGGAGACCCAGTACTTC | CASSYLGQGQETQYF
TRBJ2-1 | . | once | TRBV7-2 | TGTGCCAGCAGCCCTAGACAGGCGAACTCCTACAATGAGCAGTTCTTC | CASSPRQANSYNEQFF
TRBJ2-5 | . | . | TRBV4-3 | TGCGTCAGCAGCCAAACGGGACTCCAGAGTTCGACCCAGTACTTC | CVSSQTGLQSSTQYF
TRBJ2-7 | . | . | TRBV12-3/TRBV12-4 | TGTGCCAGCAGTCCACTAGCTATCTACGAGCAGTACTTC | CASSPLAIYEQYF
TRBJ2-1 | . | . | TRBV7-3 | TGTGCCAGCAGCTTACCGGACACCGTTAGGGATGAGCAGTTCTTC | CASSLPDTVRDEQFF